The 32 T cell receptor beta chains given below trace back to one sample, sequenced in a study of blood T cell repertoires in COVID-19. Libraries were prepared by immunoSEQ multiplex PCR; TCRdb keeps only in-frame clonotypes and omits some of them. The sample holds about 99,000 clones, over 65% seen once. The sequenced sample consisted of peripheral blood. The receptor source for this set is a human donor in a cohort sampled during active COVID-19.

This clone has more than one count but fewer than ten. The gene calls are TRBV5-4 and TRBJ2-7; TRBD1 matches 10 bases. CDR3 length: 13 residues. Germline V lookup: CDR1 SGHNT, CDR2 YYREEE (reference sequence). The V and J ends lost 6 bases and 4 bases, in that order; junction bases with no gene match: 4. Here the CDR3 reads CASTDRGLYEQYF. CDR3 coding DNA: TGTGCCAGCACCGACAGGGGGCTTTACGAGCAGTACTTC.

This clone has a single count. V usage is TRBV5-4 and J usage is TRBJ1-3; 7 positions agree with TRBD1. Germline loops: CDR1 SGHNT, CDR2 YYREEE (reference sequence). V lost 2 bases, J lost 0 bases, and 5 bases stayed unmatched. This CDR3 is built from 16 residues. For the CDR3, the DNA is TGTGCCAGCAGCTTTTCCAGGGGGGACTCTGGAAACACCATATATTTT. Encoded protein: CASSFSRGDSGNTIYF. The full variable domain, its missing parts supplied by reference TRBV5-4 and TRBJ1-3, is ETGVTQSPTHLIKTRGQQVTLRCSSQSGHNTVSWYQQALGQGPQFIFQYYREEENGRGNFPPRFSGLQFPNYSSELNVNALELDDSALYLCASSFSRGDSGNTIYFGEGSWLTVV.

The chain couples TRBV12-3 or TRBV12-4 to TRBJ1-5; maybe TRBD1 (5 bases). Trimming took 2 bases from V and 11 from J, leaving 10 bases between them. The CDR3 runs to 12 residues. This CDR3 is CASSLRRGAQHF. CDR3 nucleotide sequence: TGTGCCAGCAGTTTACGAAGGGGCGCCCAGCATTTT.

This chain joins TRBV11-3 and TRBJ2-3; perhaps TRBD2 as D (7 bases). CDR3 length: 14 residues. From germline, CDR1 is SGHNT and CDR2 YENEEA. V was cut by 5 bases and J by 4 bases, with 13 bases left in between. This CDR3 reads CASSGGAGSDTQYF. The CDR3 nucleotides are TGTGCCAGCAGCGGGGGGGCTGGGTCAGATACGCAGTATTTT. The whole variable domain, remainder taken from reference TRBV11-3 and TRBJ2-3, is EAGVVQSPRYKIIEKKQPVAFWCNPISGHNTLYWYLQNLGQGPELLIRYENEEAVDDSQLPKDRFSAERLKGVDSTLKIQPAELGDSAVYLCASSGGAGSDTQYFGPGTRLTVL.

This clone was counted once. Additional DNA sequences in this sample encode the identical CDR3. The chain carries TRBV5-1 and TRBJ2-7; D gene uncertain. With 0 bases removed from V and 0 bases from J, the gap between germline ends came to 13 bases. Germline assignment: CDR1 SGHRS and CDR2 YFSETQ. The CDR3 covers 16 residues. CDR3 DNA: TGCGCCAGCAGCTTGGGGGTAGTTGGGCCCTCCTACGAGCAGTACTTC. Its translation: CASSLGVVGPSYEQYF.

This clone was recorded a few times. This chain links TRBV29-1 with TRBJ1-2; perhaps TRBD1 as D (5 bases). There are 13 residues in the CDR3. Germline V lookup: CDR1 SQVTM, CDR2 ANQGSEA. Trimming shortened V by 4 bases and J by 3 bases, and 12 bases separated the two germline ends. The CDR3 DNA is TGCAGCGTTGGGAACCGGGGGGACTATGGCTACACCTTC. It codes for CSVGNRGDYGYTF.

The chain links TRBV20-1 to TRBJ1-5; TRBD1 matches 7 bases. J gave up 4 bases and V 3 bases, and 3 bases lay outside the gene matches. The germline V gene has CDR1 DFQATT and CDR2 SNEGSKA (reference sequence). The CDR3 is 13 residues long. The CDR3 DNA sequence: TGCAGTGCTAGTAGACAGGGAAATCAGCCCCAGCATTTT. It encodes CSASRQGNQPQHF.

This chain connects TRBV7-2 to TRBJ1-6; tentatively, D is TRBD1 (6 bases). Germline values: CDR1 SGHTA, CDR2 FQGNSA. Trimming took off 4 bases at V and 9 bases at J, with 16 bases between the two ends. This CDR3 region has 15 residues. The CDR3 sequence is CASSSQGFNGSPLHF. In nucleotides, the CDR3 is TGTGCCAGCAGCTCACAGGGTTTCAACGGTTCACCCCTCCACTTT.

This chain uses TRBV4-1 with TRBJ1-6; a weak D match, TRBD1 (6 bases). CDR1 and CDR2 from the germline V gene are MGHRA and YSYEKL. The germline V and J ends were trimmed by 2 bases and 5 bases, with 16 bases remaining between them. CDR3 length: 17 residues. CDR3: CASSQPGGLGHNSPLHF. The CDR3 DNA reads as TGCGCCAGCAGCCAACCGGGGGGGCTGGGGCATAATTCACCCCTCCACTTT.

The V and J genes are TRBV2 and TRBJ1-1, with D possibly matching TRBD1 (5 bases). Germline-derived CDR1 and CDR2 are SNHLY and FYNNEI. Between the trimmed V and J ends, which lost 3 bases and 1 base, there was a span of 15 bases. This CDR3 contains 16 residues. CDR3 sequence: CASSDRTRARNTEAFF. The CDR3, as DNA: TGTGCCAGCAGTGATCGGACAAGAGCCCGGAACACTGAAGCTTTCTTT. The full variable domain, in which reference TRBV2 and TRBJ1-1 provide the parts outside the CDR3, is EPEVTQTPSHQVTQMGQEVILRCVPISNHLYFYWYRQILGQKVEFLVSFYNNEISEKSEIFDDQFSVERPDGSNFTLKIRSTKLEDSAMYFCASSDRTRARNTEAFFGQGTRLTVV.

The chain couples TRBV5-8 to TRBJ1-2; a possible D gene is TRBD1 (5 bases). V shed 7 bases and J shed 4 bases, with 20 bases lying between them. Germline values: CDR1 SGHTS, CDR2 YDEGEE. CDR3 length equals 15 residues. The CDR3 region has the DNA TGTGCCAGCTCACCTGGGGGGGTCAAAGTCTATGGCTACACCTTC. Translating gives CASSPGGVKVYGYTF.

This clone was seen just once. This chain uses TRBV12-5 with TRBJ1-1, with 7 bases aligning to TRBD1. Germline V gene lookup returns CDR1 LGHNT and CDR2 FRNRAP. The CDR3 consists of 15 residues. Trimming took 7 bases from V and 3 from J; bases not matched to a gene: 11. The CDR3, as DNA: TGTGCTAGTGATGGAGGGGGCGCCGCGGACACTGAAGCTTTCTTT. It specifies CASDGGGAADTEAFF. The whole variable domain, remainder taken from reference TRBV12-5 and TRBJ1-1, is DARVTQTPRHKVTEMGQEVTMRCQPILGHNTVFWYRQTMMQGLELLAYFRNRAPLDDSGMPKDRFSAEMPDATLATLKIQPSEPRDSAVYFCASDGGGAADTEAFFGQGTRLTVV.

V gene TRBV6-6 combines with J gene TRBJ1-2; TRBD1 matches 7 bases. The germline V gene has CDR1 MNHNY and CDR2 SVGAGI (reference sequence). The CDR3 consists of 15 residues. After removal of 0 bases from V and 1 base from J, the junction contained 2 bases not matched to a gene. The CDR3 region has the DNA TGTGCCAGCAGTTACTCAGGACAGGTTAACTATGGCTACACCTTC. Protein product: CASSYSGQVNYGYTF.

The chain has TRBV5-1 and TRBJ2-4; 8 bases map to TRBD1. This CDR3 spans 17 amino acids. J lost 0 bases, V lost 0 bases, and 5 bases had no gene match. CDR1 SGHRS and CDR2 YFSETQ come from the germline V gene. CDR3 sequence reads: CASSLEPGGLAKNIQYF. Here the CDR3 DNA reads TGCGCCAGCAGCTTGGAACCAGGGGGCCTAGCCAAAAACATTCAGTACTTC.

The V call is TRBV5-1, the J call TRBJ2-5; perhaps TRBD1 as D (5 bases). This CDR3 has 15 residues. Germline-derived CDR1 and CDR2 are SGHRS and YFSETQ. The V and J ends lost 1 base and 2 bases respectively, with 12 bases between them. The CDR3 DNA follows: TGCGCCAGCAGCTTGCAGGGTTGGGTGCAAGAGACCCAGTACTTC. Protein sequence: CASSLQGWVQETQYF.

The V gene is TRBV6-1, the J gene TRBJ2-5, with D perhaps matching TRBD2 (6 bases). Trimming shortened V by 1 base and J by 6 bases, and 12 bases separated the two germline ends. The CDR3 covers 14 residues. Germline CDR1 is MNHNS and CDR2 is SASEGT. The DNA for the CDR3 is TGTGCCAGCAGTGAAGGCGGGGCCGTGAAGACCCAGTACTTC. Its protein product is CASSEGGAVKTQYF.

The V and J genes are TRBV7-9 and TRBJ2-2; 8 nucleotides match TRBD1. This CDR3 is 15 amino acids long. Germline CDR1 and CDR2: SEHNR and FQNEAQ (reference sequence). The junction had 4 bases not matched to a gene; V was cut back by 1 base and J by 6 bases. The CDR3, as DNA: TGTGCCAGCAGCTTAGAGGCAGGGGGCTCCGGGGAGCTGTTTTTT. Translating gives CASSLEAGGSGELFF.

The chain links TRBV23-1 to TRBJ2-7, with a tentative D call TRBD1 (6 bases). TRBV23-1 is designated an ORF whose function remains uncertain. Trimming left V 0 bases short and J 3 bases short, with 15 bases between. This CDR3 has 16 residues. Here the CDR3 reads CASSQSGCRGYYEQYF. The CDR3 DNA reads TGCGCCAGCAGTCAATCAGGGTGTAGGGGGTACTACGAGCAGTACTTC.

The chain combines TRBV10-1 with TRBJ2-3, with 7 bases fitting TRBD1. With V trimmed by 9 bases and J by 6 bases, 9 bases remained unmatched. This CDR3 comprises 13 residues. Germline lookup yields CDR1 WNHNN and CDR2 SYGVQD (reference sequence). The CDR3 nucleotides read TGCGCCAGTAGGGACAGTTTGGCTGATACGCAGTATTTT. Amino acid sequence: CASRDSLADTQYF.

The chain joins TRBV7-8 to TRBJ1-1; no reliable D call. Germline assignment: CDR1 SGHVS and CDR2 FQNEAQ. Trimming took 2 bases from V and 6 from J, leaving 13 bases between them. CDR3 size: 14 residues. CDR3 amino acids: CASSLYIGVAEAFF. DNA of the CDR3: TGTGCCAGCAGCTTATATATCGGGGTCGCTGAAGCTTTCTTT.

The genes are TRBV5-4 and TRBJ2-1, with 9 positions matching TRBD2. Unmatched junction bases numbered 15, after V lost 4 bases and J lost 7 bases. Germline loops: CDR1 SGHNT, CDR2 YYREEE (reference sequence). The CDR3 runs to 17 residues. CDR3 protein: CASSPDGGGGARNEQFF. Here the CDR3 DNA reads TGTGCCAGCAGCCCCGATGGTGGCGGGGGGGCCAGGAATGAGCAGTTCTTC.

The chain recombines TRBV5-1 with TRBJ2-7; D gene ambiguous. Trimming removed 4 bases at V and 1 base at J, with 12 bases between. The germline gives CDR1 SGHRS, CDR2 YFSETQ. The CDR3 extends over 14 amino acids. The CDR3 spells CASSPRQDSYEQYF. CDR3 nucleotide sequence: TGCGCCAGCAGCCCCCGTCAGGATTCCTACGAGCAGTACTTC. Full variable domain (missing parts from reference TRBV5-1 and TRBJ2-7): KAGVTQTPRYLIKTRGQQVTLSCSPISGHRSVSWYQQTPGQGLQFLFEYFSETQRNKGNFPGRFSGRQFSNSRSEMNVSTLELGDSALYLCASSPRQDSYEQYFGPGTRLTVT.

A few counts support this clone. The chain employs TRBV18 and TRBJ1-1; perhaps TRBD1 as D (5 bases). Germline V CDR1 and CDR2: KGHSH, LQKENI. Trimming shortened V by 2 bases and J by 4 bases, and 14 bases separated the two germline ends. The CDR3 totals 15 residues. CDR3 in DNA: TGTGCCAGCTCACCAAGCACAGGAGGGAGCACTGAAGCTTTCTTT. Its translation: CASSPSTGGSTEAFF.

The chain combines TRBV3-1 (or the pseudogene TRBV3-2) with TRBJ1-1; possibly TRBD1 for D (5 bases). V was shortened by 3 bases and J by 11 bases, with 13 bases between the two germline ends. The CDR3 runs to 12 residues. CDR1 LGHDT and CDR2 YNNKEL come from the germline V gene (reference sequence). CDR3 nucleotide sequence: TGTGCCAGCAGCCAGGGTTGGGGGGGGGCTTTCTTT. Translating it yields CASSQGWGGAFF.

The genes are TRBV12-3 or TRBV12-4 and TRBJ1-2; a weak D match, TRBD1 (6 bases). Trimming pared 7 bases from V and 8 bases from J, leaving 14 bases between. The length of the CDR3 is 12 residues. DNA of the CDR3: TGTGCCAGCACCTTGGGAGGGGGAGGCTACACCTTC. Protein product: CASTLGGGGYTF.

In DNA form, the CDR3 reads TGTGCCAGCAGTACAGGGTACGAGCAGTACTTC. Its protein product is CASSTGYEQYF. This chain links TRBV11-2 with TRBJ2-7; tentative D call: TRBD1 (6 bases). V shed 6 bases and J shed 4 bases, with 7 bases lying between them. From germline, CDR1 is SGHAT and CDR2 FQNNGV. CDR3 size: 11 residues. The full variable domain, its missing parts supplied by reference TRBV11-2 and TRBJ2-7, is EAGVAQSPRYKIIEKRQSVAFWCNPISGHATLYWYQQILGQGPKLLIQFQNNGVVDDSQLPKDRFSAERLKGVDSTLKIQPAKLEDSAVYLCASSTGYEQYFGPGTRLTVT.

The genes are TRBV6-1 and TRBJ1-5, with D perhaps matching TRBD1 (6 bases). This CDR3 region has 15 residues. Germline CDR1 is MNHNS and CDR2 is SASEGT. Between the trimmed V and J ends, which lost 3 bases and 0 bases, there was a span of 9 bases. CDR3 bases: TGTGCCAGCAGTGAGGACAGCAATAGCAATCAGCCCCAGCATTTT. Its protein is CASSEDSNSNQPQHF.

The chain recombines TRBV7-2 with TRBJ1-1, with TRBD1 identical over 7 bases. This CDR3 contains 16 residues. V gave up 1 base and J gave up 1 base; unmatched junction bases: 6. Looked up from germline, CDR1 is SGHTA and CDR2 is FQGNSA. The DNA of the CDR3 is TGTGCCAGCAGCTTAGTGCGCAGACAGGGGAACACTGAAGCTTTCTTT. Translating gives CASSLVRRQGNTEAFF.

The CDR3 reads CASSLLPSGQAIYEQYF. The CDR3 DNA reads TGTGCCAGCAGCCTTTTACCCTCGGGACAGGCAATCTACGAGCAGTACTTC. The chain uses TRBV5-5 and TRBJ2-7; the match to TRBD1 covers 8 bases. Unmatched junction bases numbered 15, after V lost 4 bases and J lost 3 bases. CDR1 and CDR2 from the germline V gene are SGHKS and YYEKEE (reference sequence). The CDR3 has 17 amino acids.

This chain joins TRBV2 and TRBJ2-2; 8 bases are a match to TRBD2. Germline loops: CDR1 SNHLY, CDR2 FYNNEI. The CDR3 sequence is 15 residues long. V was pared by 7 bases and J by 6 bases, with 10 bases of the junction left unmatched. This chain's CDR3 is CASTTQGLVSGELFF. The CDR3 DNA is TGTGCCAGCACCACTCAGGGACTAGTATCCGGGGAGCTGTTTTTT.

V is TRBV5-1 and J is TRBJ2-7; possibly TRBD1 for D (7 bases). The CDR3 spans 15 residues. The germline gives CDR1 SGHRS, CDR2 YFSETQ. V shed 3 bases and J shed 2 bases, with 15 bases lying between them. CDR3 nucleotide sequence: TGCGCCAGCAGCTCGCGGGACAGTGTGACCTACGAGCAGTACTTC. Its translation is CASSSRDSVTYEQYF.

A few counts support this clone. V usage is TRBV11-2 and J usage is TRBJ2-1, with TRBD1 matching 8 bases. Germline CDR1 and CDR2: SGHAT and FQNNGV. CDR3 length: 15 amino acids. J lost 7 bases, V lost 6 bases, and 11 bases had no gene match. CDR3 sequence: CASSLSRGQGNEQFF. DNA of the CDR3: TGTGCCAGCAGTTTATCCAGGGGGCAGGGGAATGAGCAGTTCTTC.